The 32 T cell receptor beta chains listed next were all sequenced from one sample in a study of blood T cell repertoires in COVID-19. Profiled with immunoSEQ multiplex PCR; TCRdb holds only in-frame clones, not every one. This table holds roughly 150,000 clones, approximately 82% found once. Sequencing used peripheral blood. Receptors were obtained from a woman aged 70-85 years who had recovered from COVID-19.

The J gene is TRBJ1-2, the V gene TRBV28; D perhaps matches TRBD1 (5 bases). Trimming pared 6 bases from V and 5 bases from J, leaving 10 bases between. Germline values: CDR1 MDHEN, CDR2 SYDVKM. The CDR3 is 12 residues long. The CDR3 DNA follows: TGTGCCAGCAGCCGACAGAATTATGGCTACACCTTC. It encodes CASSRQNYGYTF.

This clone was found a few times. Here the CDR3 reads CASSLTAGVDYGYTF. The DNA of the CDR3 is TGTGCCAGCAGTCTAACGGCAGGGGTGGACTATGGCTACACCTTC. The genes are TRBV6-6 and TRBJ1-2; the D gene is possibly TRBD1 (6 bases). The ends were cut back, 5 bases at V and 3 bases at J, with 16 bases in the middle. The CDR3 sequence is 15 residues long. Germline loops: CDR1 MNHNY, CDR2 SVGAGI (reference sequence).

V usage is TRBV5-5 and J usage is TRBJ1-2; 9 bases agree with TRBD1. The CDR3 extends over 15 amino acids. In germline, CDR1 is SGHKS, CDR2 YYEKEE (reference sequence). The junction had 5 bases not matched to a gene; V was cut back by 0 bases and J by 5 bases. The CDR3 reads CASSLVDRGWYGYTF. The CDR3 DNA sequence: TGTGCCAGCAGCTTGGTAGACAGGGGGTGGTATGGCTACACCTTC.

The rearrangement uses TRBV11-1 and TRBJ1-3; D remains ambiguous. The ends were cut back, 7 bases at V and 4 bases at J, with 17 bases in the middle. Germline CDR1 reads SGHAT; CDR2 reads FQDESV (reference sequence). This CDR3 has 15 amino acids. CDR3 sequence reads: CASTLHGIPGNTIYF. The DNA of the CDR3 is TGTGCCAGCACCCTACACGGGATTCCCGGAAACACCATATATTTT.

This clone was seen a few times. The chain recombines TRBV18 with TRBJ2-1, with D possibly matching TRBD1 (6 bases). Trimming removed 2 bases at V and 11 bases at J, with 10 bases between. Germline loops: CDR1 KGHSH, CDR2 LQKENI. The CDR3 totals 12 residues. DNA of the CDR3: TGTGCCAGCTCACCAGCCGGGACAAAGCAGTTCTTC. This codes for CASSPAGTKQFF.

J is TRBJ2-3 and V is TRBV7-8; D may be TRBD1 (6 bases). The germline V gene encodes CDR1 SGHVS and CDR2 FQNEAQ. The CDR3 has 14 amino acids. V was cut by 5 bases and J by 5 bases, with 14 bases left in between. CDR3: CASSPRGPGDTQYF. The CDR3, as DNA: TGTGCCAGCAGCCCCAGGGGCCCGGGAGATACGCAGTATTTT.

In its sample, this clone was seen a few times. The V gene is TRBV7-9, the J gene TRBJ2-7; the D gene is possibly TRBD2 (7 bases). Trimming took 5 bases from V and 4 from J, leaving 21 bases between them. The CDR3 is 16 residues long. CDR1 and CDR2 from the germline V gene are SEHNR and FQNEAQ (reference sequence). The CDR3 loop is CASSPYWGRGRYEQYF. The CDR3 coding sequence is TGTGCCAGCAGCCCCTATTGGGGGCGGGGGAGATACGAGCAGTACTTC.

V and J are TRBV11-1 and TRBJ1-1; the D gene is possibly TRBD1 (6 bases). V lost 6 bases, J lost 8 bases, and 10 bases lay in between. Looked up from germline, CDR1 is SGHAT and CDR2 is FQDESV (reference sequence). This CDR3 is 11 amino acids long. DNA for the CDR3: TGTGCCAGCAGAGACAGGCTAGAAGCTTTCTTT. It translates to CASRDRLEAFF. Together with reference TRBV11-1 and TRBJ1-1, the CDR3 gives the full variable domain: EAEVAQSPRYKITEKSQAVAFWCDPISGHATLYWYRQILGQGPELLVQFQDESVVDDSQLPKDRFSAERLKGVDSTLKIQPAELGDSAMYLCASRDRLEAFFGQGTRLTVV.

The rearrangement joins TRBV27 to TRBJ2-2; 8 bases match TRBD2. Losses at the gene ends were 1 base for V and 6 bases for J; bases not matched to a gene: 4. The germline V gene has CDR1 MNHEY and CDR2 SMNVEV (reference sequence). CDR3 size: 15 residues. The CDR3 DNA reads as TGTGCCAGCAGTTTATGGGCGGGAGGTTCCGGGGAGCTGTTTTTT. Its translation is CASSLWAGGSGELFF.

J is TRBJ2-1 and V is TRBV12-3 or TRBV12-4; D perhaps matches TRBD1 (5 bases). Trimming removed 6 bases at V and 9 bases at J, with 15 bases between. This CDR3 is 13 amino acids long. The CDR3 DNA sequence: TGTGCCAGCAGCACAACCAGGGTCGGTGAGCAGTTCTTC. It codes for CASSTTRVGEQFF.

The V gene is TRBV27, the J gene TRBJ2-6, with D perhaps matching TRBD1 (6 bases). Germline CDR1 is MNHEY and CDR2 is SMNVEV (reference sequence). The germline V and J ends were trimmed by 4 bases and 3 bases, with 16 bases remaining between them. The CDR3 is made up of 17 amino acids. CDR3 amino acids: CASSSSGTFLGANVLTF. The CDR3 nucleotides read TGTGCCAGCAGTTCCTCCGGGACATTTCTTGGGGCCAACGTCCTGACTTTC.

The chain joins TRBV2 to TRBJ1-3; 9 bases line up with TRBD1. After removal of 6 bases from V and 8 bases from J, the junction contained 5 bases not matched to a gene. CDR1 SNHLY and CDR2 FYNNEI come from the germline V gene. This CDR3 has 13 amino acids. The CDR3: CASSEQGADTIYF. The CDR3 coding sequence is TGTGCCAGCAGCGAACAGGGGGCCGACACCATATATTTT.

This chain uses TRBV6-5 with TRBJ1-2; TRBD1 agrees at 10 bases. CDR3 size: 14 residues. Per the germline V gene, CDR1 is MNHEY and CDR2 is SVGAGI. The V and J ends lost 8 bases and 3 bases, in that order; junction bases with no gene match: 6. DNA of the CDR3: TGTGCCAGCCTCAGGGACAGGGGAGACTATGGCTACACCTTC. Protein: CASLRDRGDYGYTF.

The CDR3 DNA sequence: TGCGCCAGCAGCCAAGTTCGGGGGTCTGGGGCCAACGTCCTGACTTTC. It codes for CASSQVRGSGANVLTF. The rearrangement links TRBV4-1 to TRBJ2-6; tentatively, D is TRBD2 (6 bases). The germline gives CDR1 MGHRA, CDR2 YSYEKL. Trimming removed 1 base from V and 1 base from J, with 8 bases in between. This CDR3 is 16 amino acids long.

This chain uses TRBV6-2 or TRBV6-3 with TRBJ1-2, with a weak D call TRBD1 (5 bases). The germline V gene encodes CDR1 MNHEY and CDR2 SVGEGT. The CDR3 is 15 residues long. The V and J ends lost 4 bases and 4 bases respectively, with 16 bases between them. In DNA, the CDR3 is TGTGCCAGCAGTTCCCCAGGGCGAAGGGGCTATGGCTACACCTTC. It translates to CASSSPGRRGYGYTF.

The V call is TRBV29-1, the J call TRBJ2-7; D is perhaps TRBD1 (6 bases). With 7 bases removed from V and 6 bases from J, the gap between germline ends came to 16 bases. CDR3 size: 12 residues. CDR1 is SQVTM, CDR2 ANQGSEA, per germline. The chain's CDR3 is CSATYRAGEQYF. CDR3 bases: TGCAGCGCTACCTACAGGGCGGGCGAGCAGTACTTC.

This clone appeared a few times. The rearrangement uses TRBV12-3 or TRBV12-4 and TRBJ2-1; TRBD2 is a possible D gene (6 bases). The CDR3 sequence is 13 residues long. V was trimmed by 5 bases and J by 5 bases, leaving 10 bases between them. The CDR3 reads CASSRPGDNEQFF. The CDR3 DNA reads TGTGCCAGCAGTCGGCCGGGGGACAATGAGCAGTTCTTC.

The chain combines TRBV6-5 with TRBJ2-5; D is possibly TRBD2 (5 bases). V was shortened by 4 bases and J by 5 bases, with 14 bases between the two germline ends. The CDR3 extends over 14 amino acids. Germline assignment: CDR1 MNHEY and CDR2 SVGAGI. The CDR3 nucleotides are TGTGCCAGCAGTTTAACTAGATCCGCCGAGACCCAGTACTTC. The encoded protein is CASSLTRSAETQYF.

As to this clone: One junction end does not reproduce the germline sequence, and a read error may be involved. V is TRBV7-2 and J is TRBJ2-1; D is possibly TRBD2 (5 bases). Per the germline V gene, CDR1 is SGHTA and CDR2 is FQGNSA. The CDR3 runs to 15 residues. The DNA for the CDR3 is TGTGCCAGCAGGTCCGCGGGTATATCCTCCAATGAGCAGTTCTTC. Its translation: CASRSAGISSNEQFF.

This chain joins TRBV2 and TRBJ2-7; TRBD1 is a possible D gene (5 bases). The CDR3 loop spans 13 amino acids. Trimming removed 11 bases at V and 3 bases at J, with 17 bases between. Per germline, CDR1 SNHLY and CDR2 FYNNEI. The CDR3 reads CAHKGANLYEQYF. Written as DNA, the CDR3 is TGTGCCCACAAAGGGGCTAACCTCTACGAGCAGTACTTC.

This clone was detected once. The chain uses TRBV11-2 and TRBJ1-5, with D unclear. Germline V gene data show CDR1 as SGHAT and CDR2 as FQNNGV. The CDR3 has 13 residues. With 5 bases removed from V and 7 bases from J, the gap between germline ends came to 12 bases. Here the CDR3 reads CASSRTGGQPQHF. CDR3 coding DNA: TGTGCCAGCAGCCGAACCGGAGGGCAGCCCCAGCATTTT.

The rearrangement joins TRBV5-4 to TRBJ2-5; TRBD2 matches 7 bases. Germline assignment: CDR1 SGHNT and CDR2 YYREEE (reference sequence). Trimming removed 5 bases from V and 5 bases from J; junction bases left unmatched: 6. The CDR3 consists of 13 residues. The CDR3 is CASSPTSAETQYF. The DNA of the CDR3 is TGTGCCAGCAGTCCTACTAGCGCGGAGACCCAGTACTTC.

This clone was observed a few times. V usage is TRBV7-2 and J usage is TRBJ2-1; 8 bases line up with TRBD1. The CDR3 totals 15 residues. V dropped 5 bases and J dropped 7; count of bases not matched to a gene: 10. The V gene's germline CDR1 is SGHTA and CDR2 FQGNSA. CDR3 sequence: CASSAVRQGTNEQFF. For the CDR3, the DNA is TGTGCCAGCAGCGCCGTGAGACAGGGGACAAATGAGCAGTTCTTC.

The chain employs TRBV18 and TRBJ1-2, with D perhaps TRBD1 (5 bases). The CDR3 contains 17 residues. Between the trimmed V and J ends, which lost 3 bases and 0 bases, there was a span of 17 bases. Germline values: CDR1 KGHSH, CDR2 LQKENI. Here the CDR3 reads CASSPRPGKTSNYGYTF. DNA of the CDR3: TGTGCCAGCTCACCCCGTCCAGGGAAAACCTCTAACTATGGCTACACCTTC.

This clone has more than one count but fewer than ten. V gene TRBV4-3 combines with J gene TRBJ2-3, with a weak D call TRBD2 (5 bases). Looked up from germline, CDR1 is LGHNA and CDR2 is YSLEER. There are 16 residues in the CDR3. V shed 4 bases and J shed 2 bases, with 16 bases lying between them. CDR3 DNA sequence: TGCGCCAGCAGCCGAACTCTAGCCGGGCACACAGATACGCAGTATTTT. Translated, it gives CASSRTLAGHTDTQYF.

CDR3 DNA sequence: TGTGCCAGCAGCGTAGATGGGAGGGACTACAATGAGCAGTTCTTC. Encoded protein: CASSVDGRDYNEQFF. V gene TRBV9 combines with J gene TRBJ2-1, with 7 bases matching TRBD2. CDR3 size: 15 residues. Losses at the gene ends were 0 bases for V and 3 bases for J; bases not matched to a gene: 3. Germline assignment: CDR1 SGDLS and CDR2 YYNGEE.

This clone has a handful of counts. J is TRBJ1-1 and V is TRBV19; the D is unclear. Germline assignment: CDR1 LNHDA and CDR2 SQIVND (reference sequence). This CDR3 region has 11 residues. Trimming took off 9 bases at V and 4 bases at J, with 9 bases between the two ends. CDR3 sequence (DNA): TGTGCCAGCCGAGAGGGCACTGAAGCTTTCTTT. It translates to CASREGTEAFF.

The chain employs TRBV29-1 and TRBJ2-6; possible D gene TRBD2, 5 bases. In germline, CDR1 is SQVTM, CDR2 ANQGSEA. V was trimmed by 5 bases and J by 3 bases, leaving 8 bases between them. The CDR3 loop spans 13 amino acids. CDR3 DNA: TGCAGCGTTCACGGGGATGGGGCCAACGTCCTGACTTTC. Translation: CSVHGDGANVLTF. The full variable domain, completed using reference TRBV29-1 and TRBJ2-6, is SAVISQKPSRDICQRGTSLTIQCQVDSQVTMMFWYRQQPGQSLTLIATANQGSEATYESGFVIDKFPISRPNLTFSTLTVSNMSPEDSSIYLCSVHGDGANVLTFGAGSRLTVL.

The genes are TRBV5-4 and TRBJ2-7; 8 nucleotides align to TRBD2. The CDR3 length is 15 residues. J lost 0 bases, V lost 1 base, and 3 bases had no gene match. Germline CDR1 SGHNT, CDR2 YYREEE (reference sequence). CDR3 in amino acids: CASSLLAGGSYEQYF. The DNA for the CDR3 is TGTGCCAGCAGCTTGCTTGCGGGAGGCTCCTACGAGCAGTACTTC.

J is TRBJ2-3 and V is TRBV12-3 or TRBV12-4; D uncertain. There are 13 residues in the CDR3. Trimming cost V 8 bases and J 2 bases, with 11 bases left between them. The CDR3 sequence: CASRAAATDTQYF. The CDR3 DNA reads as TGTGCCAGCCGCGCTGCGGCCACAGATACGCAGTATTTT.

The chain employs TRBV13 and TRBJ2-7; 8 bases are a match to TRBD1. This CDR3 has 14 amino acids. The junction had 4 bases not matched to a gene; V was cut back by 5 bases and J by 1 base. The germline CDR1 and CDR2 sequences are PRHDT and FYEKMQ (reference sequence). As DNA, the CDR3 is TGTGCCAGCAGCCCCCGGGACAGGTCCTACGAGCAGTACTTC. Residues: CASSPRDRSYEQYF.

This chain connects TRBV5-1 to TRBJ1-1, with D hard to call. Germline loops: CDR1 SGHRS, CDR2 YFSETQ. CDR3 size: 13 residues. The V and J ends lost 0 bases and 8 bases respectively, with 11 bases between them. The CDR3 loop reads CASSLAPQVEAFF. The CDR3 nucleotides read TGCGCCAGCAGCTTGGCCCCCCAGGTGGAAGCTTTCTTT.